These 28 T cell receptor beta chains originate from one sample sequenced in a study of blood T cell repertoires in COVID-19. Using immunoSEQ multiplex PCR, the repertoire was profiled, and TCRdb retains in-frame clones only, with some absent. The sample consists of about 480,000 clones, around 89% of them appearing once. Source material: peripheral blood. The receptors stem from a woman aged 30 to 39 with acute or convalescent COVID-19.

This clone was recorded at least ten times. The chain joins TRBV5-4 to TRBJ2-1; 8 bases are shared with TRBD1. V gave up 0 bases and J gave up 7 bases; unmatched junction bases: 3. The germline V gene has CDR1 SGHNT and CDR2 YYREEE (reference sequence). This CDR3 is 14 amino acids long. The CDR3 sequence is CASSLAQGANEQFF. In DNA, the CDR3 is TGTGCCAGCAGCTTGGCTCAGGGGGCTAATGAGCAGTTCTTC.

The chain couples TRBV27 to TRBJ2-7, with 13 bases matching TRBD2. CDR3 length: 17 residues. Germline CDR1 is MNHEY and CDR2 is SMNVEV (reference sequence). Trimming at V came to 4 bases and at J to 3 bases, leaving 9 bases not matched to a gene. CDR3 nucleotide sequence: TGTGCCAGCAGTTCACTAGCGGGGGGGCGTTCCTACTACGAGCAGTACTTC. It encodes CASSSLAGGRSYYEQYF.

The chain carries TRBV7-3 and TRBJ2-2; 11 bases are a match to TRBD2. Germline loops: CDR1 SGHTA, CDR2 FQGTGA. Trimming cost V 0 bases and J 6 bases; bases outside gene matches: 3. CDR3 length equals 16 residues. CDR3 amino acids: CASSLTSSGGPGELFF. The CDR3 DNA reads as TGTGCCAGCAGCTTAACGTCTAGCGGGGGGCCCGGGGAGCTGTTTTTT.

The chain has TRBV19 and TRBJ1-6, with no clear D. V was cut by 2 bases and J by 9 bases, with 14 bases left in between. Germline assignment: CDR1 LNHDA and CDR2 SQIVND (reference sequence). The length of the CDR3 is 15 residues. The CDR3 coding sequence is TGTGCCAGTAGTATAATCCGGGCCGGAGGTTCACCCCTCCACTTT. It codes for CASSIIRAGGSPLHF.

V and J are TRBV5-4 and TRBJ2-5; TRBD1 is a possible D gene (6 bases). Per the germline V gene, CDR1 is SGHNT and CDR2 is YYREEE (reference sequence). The CDR3 length is 15 residues. V gave up 4 bases and J gave up 2 bases, with 15 bases separating them. CDR3 amino acids: CASSPGKGVQETQYF. Written as DNA, the CDR3 is TGTGCCAGCAGCCCGGGGAAGGGGGTTCAAGAGACCCAGTACTTC.

The chain employs TRBV6-5 and TRBJ1-4; tentatively, D is TRBD1 (6 bases). Trimming pared 2 bases from V and 7 bases from J, leaving 14 bases between. CDR3 length: 15 residues. Per germline, CDR1 MNHEY and CDR2 SVGAGI. CDR3 in amino acids: CASSYVRGPGEKLFF. The CDR3, as DNA: TGTGCCAGCAGTTACGTGCGGGGGCCGGGTGAAAAACTGTTTTTT.

In DNA form, the CDR3 reads TGTGCCAGCAGCCCGAGAGCGGGGGAGAGCACAGATACGCAGTATTTT. It encodes CASSPRAGESTDTQYF. This chain joins TRBV7-9 and TRBJ2-3; 8 bases line up with TRBD2. Germline-derived CDR1 and CDR2 are SEHNR and FQNEAQ (reference sequence). The CDR3 spans 16 residues. The ends lost 5 bases at V and 0 bases at J; junction bases unmatched: 7. Looking up the rest from reference TRBV7-9 and TRBJ2-3 gives the full variable domain: DTGVSQNPRHKITKRGQNVTFRCDPISEHNRLYWYRQTLGQGPEFLTYFQNEAQLEKSRLLSDRFSAERPKGSFSTLEIQRTEQGDSAMYLCASSPRAGESTDTQYFGPGTRLTVL.

This clone was seen once. The chain carries TRBV19 and TRBJ1-2, with D possibly being TRBD1 (5 bases). Germline V gene data show CDR1 as LNHDA and CDR2 as SQIVND (reference sequence). V was cut by 3 bases and J by 3 bases, with 8 bases left in between. CDR3 length equals 13 residues. As DNA, the CDR3 is TGTGCCAGTAGTATCCCAGGGTACTATGGCTACACCTTC. Its translation: CASSIPGYYGYTF.

V is TRBV6-5 and J is TRBJ2-7; the match to TRBD1 covers 8 bases. Germline V CDR1 and CDR2: MNHEY, SVGAGI. This CDR3 is 13 amino acids long. Trimming cost V 7 bases and J 1 base; bases outside gene matches: 3. The CDR3 nucleotides are TGTGCCAGCAAGGACAGGGAATCCTACGAGCAGTACTTC. Translated: CASKDRESYEQYF.

The DNA of the CDR3 is TGTGCCACCAGTGATTTTAGGGCGGGGGGATACAATGAGCAGTTCTTC. Protein: CATSDFRAGGYNEQFF. J is TRBJ2-1 and V is TRBV24-1; 8 nucleotides align to TRBD2. This CDR3 is 16 amino acids long. CDR1 is KGHDR, CDR2 SFDVKD, per germline. V lost 1 base, J lost 4 bases, and 5 bases stayed unmatched.

The chain joins TRBV5-1 to TRBJ1-5; no clear D gene. Germline lookup yields CDR1 SGHRS and CDR2 YFSETQ. Trimming removed 2 bases from V and 3 bases from J, with 9 bases in between. The CDR3 contains 14 residues. The CDR3 spells CASSFGGINQPQHF. The CDR3, as DNA: TGCGCCAGCAGCTTTGGAGGGATCAATCAGCCCCAGCATTTT.

The rearrangement joins TRBV5-1 to TRBJ1-6; D call uncertain. Germline lookup yields CDR1 SGHRS and CDR2 YFSETQ. The CDR3 consists of 13 residues. Trimming cost V 2 bases and J 7 bases, with 7 bases left between them. In DNA form, the CDR3 reads TGCGCCAGCAGCTTCACAGAGAATTCACCCCTCCACTTT. Its protein product is CASSFTENSPLHF.

This chain uses TRBV5-1 with TRBJ2-2; TRBD1 matches 8 bases. V dropped 5 bases and J dropped 3; count of bases not matched to a gene: 3. Germline CDR1 is SGHRS and CDR2 is YFSETQ. The CDR3 totals 14 residues. The CDR3 coding sequence is TGCGCCAGCAGAACAGGGGGATACACCGGGGAGCTGTTTTTT. Residues: CASRTGGYTGELFF.

This chain uses TRBV9 with TRBJ1-4; D unclear. The germline V gene encodes CDR1 SGDLS and CDR2 YYNGEE. The CDR3 has 14 residues. The V gene lost 3 bases and the J gene lost 0 bases, with 6 bases spanning the gap. The CDR3 DNA follows: TGTGCCAGCAGCGCGGGAACAACTAATGAAAAACTGTTTTTT. As protein: CASSAGTTNEKLFF.

V and J are TRBV9 and TRBJ2-1; TRBD2 agrees at 14 bases. V trimming: 3 bases; J trimming: 9 bases; junction bases outside the gene matches: 8. The CDR3 extends over 16 amino acids. The germline V gene has CDR1 SGDLS and CDR2 YYNGEE. The CDR3 protein is CASSGSGTSGGGEQFF. The CDR3 DNA sequence: TGTGCCAGCAGCGGGTCGGGGACTAGCGGGGGAGGTGAGCAGTTCTTC.

V and J are TRBV7-3 and TRBJ1-5; no reliable D call. Trimming removed 2 bases at V and 0 bases at J, with 17 bases between. Germline-derived CDR1 and CDR2 are SGHTA and FQGTGA. This CDR3 has 18 amino acids. Here the CDR3 DNA reads TGTGCCAGCAGCTTACCGTATCAGACACCTAATAGCAATCAGCCCCAGCATTTT. Protein: CASSLPYQTPNSNQPQHF. Full variable domain (rest looked up from reference TRBV7-3 and TRBJ1-5): GAGVSQTPSNKVTEKGKYVELRCDPISGHTALYWYRQSLGQGPEFLIYFQGTGAADDSGLPNDRFFAVRPEGSVSTLKIQRTERGDSAVYLCASSLPYQTPNSNQPQHFGDGTRLSIL.

The chain joins TRBV3-1 (or the pseudogene TRBV3-2) to TRBJ2-3; 7 positions agree with TRBD2. From germline, CDR1 is LGHDT and CDR2 YNNKEL (reference sequence). After removal of 0 bases from V and 5 bases from J, the junction contained 11 bases not matched to a gene. This CDR3 is built from 17 residues. CDR3 nucleotides: TGTGCCAGCAGCCAAGATCACGAGGGATGGGGGGGAGATACGCAGTATTTT. It codes for CASSQDHEGWGGDTQYF.

The CDR3 sequence is CASSSGGRGSTEAFF. CDR3 nucleotide sequence: TGTGCCAGCAGCTCGGGTGGCAGGGGGAGTACTGAAGCTTTCTTT. The rearrangement links TRBV5-4 to TRBJ1-1, with 7 nucleotides matching TRBD1. CDR3 size: 15 residues. Germline loops: CDR1 SGHNT, CDR2 YYREEE (reference sequence). Trimming cost V 3 bases and J 5 bases; bases outside gene matches: 10.

J is TRBJ1-2 and V is TRBV5-1; possible D gene TRBD1, 6 bases. V was clipped by 0 bases and J by 5 bases, with 8 bases between them. The CDR3 extends over 13 amino acids. Germline assignment: CDR1 SGHRS and CDR2 YFSETQ. The CDR3 DNA sequence: TGCGCCAGCAGCTTGGAGGACAGTTATGGCTACACCTTC. It encodes CASSLEDSYGYTF.

This chain uses TRBV5-4 with TRBJ2-3; TRBD2 is a possible D gene (5 bases). CDR1 and CDR2 from the germline V gene are SGHNT and YYREEE (reference sequence). The ends were cut back, 1 base at V and 0 bases at J, with 12 bases in the middle. The CDR3 is made up of 16 amino acids. For the CDR3, the DNA is TGTGCCAGCAGCTTGCTCCGGGAATCTAGCACAGATACGCAGTATTTT. Translated: CASSLLRESSTDTQYF.

The J gene is TRBJ1-1, the V gene TRBV7-3; 7 positions match TRBD1. The trim removed 3 bases at V and 4 bases at J, leaving 14 bases unmatched. The CDR3 has 17 amino acids. Germline loops: CDR1 SGHTA, CDR2 FQGTGA. The CDR3 spells CASSFQPLGGLATEAFF. As DNA, the CDR3 is TGTGCCAGCAGCTTTCAACCCCTAGGGGGCTTGGCCACTGAAGCTTTCTTT.

This clone came up once. The rearrangement joins TRBV7-3 to TRBJ2-3; 7 bases are a match to TRBD2. CDR3 size: 17 residues. Trimming removed 6 bases from V and 1 base from J; junction bases left unmatched: 13. Germline V gives CDR1 SGHTA, CDR2 FQGTGA. CDR3 residues: CASSPGLGGGGTDTQYF. CDR3 sequence (DNA): TGTGCCAGCAGTCCGGGGTTAGGCGGGGGAGGCACAGATACGCAGTATTTT. The full variable domain, its missing parts supplied by reference TRBV7-3 and TRBJ2-3, is GAGVSQTPSNKVTEKGKYVELRCDPISGHTALYWYRQSLGQGPEFLIYFQGTGAADDSGLPNDRFFAVRPEGSVSTLKIQRTERGDSAVYLCASSPGLGGGGTDTQYFGPGTRLTVL.

The rearrangement uses TRBV28 and TRBJ1-2; maybe TRBD1 (5 bases). Trimming pared 10 bases from V and 4 bases from J, leaving 19 bases between. Germline CDR1 and CDR2: MDHEN and SYDVKM. The CDR3 is made up of 14 amino acids. Written as DNA, the CDR3 is TGTGCCACGTACCTACAGGACCTAAGCTATGGCTACACCTTC. Its translation: CATYLQDLSYGYTF.

The chain employs TRBV5-8 and TRBJ2-1; 9 nucleotides line up with TRBD1. V lost 7 bases to trimming and J lost 3 bases; unmatched junction nucleotides: 5. The CDR3 has 14 amino acids. Germline assignment: CDR1 SGHTS and CDR2 YDEGEE. The CDR3 loop is CASEDRGYYNEQFF. The CDR3 region has the DNA TGTGCCAGCGAGGACAGGGGATACTACAATGAGCAGTTCTTC.

The J gene is TRBJ2-2, the V gene TRBV14, with D maybe TRBD2 (5 bases). The V gene's germline CDR1 is SGHDN and CDR2 FVKESK. V was clipped by 0 bases and J by 7 bases, with 12 bases between them. The CDR3 has 15 residues. The DNA of the CDR3 is TGTGCCAGCAGCCAAGATCGCCGGGATGGCGGGGAGCTGTTTTTT. This codes for CASSQDRRDGGELFF.

V and J are TRBV18 and TRBJ2-5; tentatively, D is TRBD1 (6 bases). Germline V gene data show CDR1 as KGHSH and CDR2 as LQKENI. This CDR3 has 14 amino acids. V shed 3 bases and J shed 4 bases, with 12 bases lying between them. Here the CDR3 reads CASSPEFRGETQYF. The CDR3 DNA is TGTGCCAGCTCACCCGAATTCAGGGGAGAGACCCAGTACTTC.

This clone was counted many times. The chain joins TRBV14 to TRBJ1-3; 12 positions agree with TRBD1. CDR3 length equals 15 residues. The germline V gene encodes CDR1 SGHDN and CDR2 FVKESK. The V gene end was trimmed by 4 bases and the J gene end by 4 bases; junction bases not matched to a gene: 2. The CDR3 nucleotides read TGTGCCAGCAGCCCGGGACAGGGGGCAGGAAACACCATATATTTT. Translation gives CASSPGQGAGNTIYF. The full variable domain, in which reference TRBV14 and TRBJ1-3 provide the parts outside the CDR3, is EAGVTQFPSHSVIEKGQTVTLRCDPISGHDNLYWYRRVMGKEIKFLLHFVKESKQDESGMPNNRFLAERTGGTYSTLKVQPAELEDSGVYFCASSPGQGAGNTIYFGEGSWLTVV.

This chain links TRBV28 with TRBJ2-2; 9 bases align to TRBD1. J gave up 1 base and V 7 bases, and 10 bases lay outside the gene matches. The CDR3 is made up of 17 amino acids. CDR1 MDHEN and CDR2 SYDVKM come from the germline V gene. CDR3: CASTPTLGQGNTGELFF. CDR3 nucleotide sequence: TGTGCCAGCACCCCGACCCTGGGACAGGGGAACACCGGGGAGCTGTTTTTT.